Shown below are 23 T cell receptor beta chains from a single sample sequenced in a study of OX40 agonist ivuxolimab in advanced cancers. Profiling relied on immunoSEQ multiplex PCR, and the TCRdb table lists in-frame clones only, not all of them. The table includes about 49,000 clones, approximately 75% detected once. The sample here was CD4+ or CD8+ T cells sorted from blood, taken in a trial of the OX40 agonist ivuxolimab. The receptors come from an adult with an advanced solid tumor such as melanoma, head and neck, liver or kidney cancer.

The CDR3 sequence is CASSILSGGVRETQYF. DNA for the CDR3: TGTGCCAGCAGCATATTGAGCGGGGGGGTGAGAGAGACCCAGTACTTC. This chain uses TRBV9 with TRBJ2-5; 10 bases line up with TRBD2. This CDR3 spans 16 amino acids. Germline CDR1 SGDLS, CDR2 YYNGEE. V lost 4 bases and J lost 4; bases outside the gene matches: 10.

This chain joins TRBV29-1 and TRBJ1-5; D possibly corresponds to TRBD1 (5 bases). This CDR3 comprises 13 residues. V lost 2 bases and J 4 bases, leaving 9 bases between the germline ends. Germline loops: CDR1 SQVTM, CDR2 ANQGSEA. The CDR3 DNA reads as TGCAGCGTTGAAACAGGCCCGAATCAGCCCCAGCATTTT. Its protein is CSVETGPNQPQHF.

V gene TRBV5-1 combines with J gene TRBJ2-5; TRBD1 is a possible D gene (6 bases). V lost 7 bases to trimming and J lost 4 bases, with 17 bases between them. Germline V gene sequence: CDR1 SGHRS, CDR2 YFSETQ. CDR3 length equals 14 residues. CDR3: CASSPGQLAETQYF. The CDR3 region has the DNA TGCGCCAGCTCACCAGGACAGTTAGCAGAGACCCAGTACTTC.

J is TRBJ2-1 and V is TRBV7-2, with D possibly matching TRBD1 (6 bases). The CDR3 is 15 residues long. Trimming took off 2 bases at V and 5 bases at J, with 13 bases between the two ends. Germline V gene sequence: CDR1 SGHTA, CDR2 FQGNSA. The CDR3 sequence: CASSLFPNRDNEQFF. The CDR3 DNA is TGTGCCAGCAGCTTATTCCCCAACAGGGACAATGAGCAGTTCTTC.

The CDR3 nucleotides read TGTGCCAGCAGCTTACCCTTATCCTCCTACAATGAGCAGTTCTTC. This codes for CASSLPLSSYNEQFF. This sequence joins TRBV5-4 and TRBJ2-1, with D unresolved. V was clipped by 2 bases and J by 0 bases, with 9 bases between them. This CDR3 comprises 15 residues. Germline V gene data show CDR1 as SGHNT and CDR2 as YYREEE (reference sequence). The variable domain in full, with the rest retrieved from reference TRBV5-4 and TRBJ2-1, is ETGVTQSPTHLIKTRGQQVTLRCSSQSGHNTVSWYQQALGQGPQFIFQYYREEENGRGNFPPRFSGLQFPNYSSELNVNALELDDSALYLCASSLPLSSYNEQFFGPGTRLTVL.

V and J are TRBV14 and TRBJ2-7, with TRBD1 matching 9 bases. The CDR3 extends over 18 amino acids. V lost 1 base to trimming and J lost 1 base; unmatched junction nucleotides: 11. CDR1 is SGHDN and CDR2 is FVKESK in the germline V gene. The CDR3 DNA sequence: TGTGCCAGCAGCCAAGGCTTAACAGGGGGCTGGGGATCCTACGAGCAGTACTTC. Translation: CASSQGLTGGWGSYEQYF.

The gene calls are TRBV5-4 and TRBJ2-3, with 9 bases lining up with TRBD1. The CDR3 is 17 amino acids. J gave up 2 bases and V 4 bases, and 11 bases lay outside the gene matches. CDR1 is SGHNT, CDR2 YYREEE, per germline (reference sequence). The CDR3 nucleotides are TGTGCCAGCAGCCGACGACAGGGGGATCTTTCCACAGATACGCAGTATTTT. Translating it yields CASSRRQGDLSTDTQYF.

The rearrangement uses TRBV9 and TRBJ1-1; possibly TRBD1 for D (6 bases). This CDR3 region has 14 residues. The germline V gene encodes CDR1 SGDLS and CDR2 YYNGEE. Trimming cost V 3 bases and J 2 bases, with 11 bases left between them. The CDR3 sequence: CASSARGANTEAFF. The CDR3 DNA sequence: TGTGCCAGCAGCGCGCGGGGGGCAAACACTGAAGCTTTCTTT. Full variable domain (missing parts from reference TRBV9 and TRBJ1-1): DSGVTQTPKHLITATGQRVTLRCSPRSGDLSVYWYQQSLDQGLQFLIQYYNGEERAKGNILERFSAQQFPDLHSELNLSSLELGDSALYFCASSARGANTEAFFGQGTRLTVV.

J is TRBJ2-3 and V is TRBV30; no firm D call. The CDR3 covers 15 residues. With 3 bases removed from V and 6 bases from J, the gap between germline ends came to 19 bases. The V gene's germline CDR1 is GTSNPN and CDR2 SVGIG (reference sequence). The CDR3 coding sequence is TGTGCCTGGAGAGGGTCCAGTTATTCGTCGGATACGCAGTATTTT. As protein: CAWRGSSYSSDTQYF. The entire variable domain, with the rest obtained from reference TRBV30 and TRBJ2-3, is as follows: SQTIHQWPATLVQPVGSPLSLECTVEGTSNPNLYWYRQAAGRGLQLLFYSVGIGQISSEVPQNLSASRPQDRQFILSSKKLLLSDSGFYLCAWRGSSYSSDTQYFGPGTRLTVL.

V gene TRBV7-2 combines with J gene TRBJ1-1; D is unclear. V gave up 4 bases and J gave up 0 bases, with 6 bases separating them. The germline V gene encodes CDR1 SGHTA and CDR2 FQGNSA. This CDR3 is built from 13 residues. CDR3 loop: CASSSQMNTEAFF. The CDR3 DNA sequence: TGTGCCAGCAGCTCCCAAATGAACACTGAAGCTTTCTTT.

The chain carries TRBV7-9 and TRBJ2-2; 7 nucleotides line up with TRBD1. Germline CDR1 and CDR2: SEHNR and FQNEAQ (reference sequence). This CDR3 region has 14 residues. V trimming: 4 bases; J trimming: 5 bases; junction bases outside the gene matches: 4. This CDR3 is CASSSGTATGELFF. Here the CDR3 DNA reads TGTGCCAGCAGCTCCGGGACAGCGACCGGGGAGCTGTTTTTT.

In this sample, this clone turned up once. V usage is TRBV7-2 and J usage is TRBJ1-5; D not resolved. V gave up 1 base and J gave up 0 bases, with 4 bases separating them. From germline, CDR1 is SGHTA and CDR2 FQGNSA. CDR3 length: 14 amino acids. The CDR3 is CASSLVGSNQPQHF. Written as DNA, the CDR3 is TGTGCCAGCAGCTTAGTAGGTAGCAATCAGCCCCAGCATTTT. Complete variable domain (other parts from reference TRBV7-2 and TRBJ1-5): GAGVSQSPSNKVTEKGKDVELRCDPISGHTALYWYRQSLGQGLEFLIYFQGNSAPDKSGLPSDRFSAERTGGSVSTLTIQRTQQEDSAVYLCASSLVGSNQPQHFGDGTRLSIL.

This clone was seen a handful of times. The J gene is TRBJ2-2, the V gene TRBV15; a weak D match, TRBD2 (5 bases). With 1 base removed from V and 6 bases from J, the gap between germline ends came to 9 bases. The CDR3 sequence is 14 residues long. Germline assignment: CDR1 LNHNV and CDR2 YYDKDF (reference sequence). This chain's CDR3 is CATSRGLAAGELFF. The CDR3 DNA is TGTGCCACCAGCAGAGGGCTAGCAGCCGGGGAGCTGTTTTTT.

V gene TRBV7-3 combines with J gene TRBJ1-2; D not certain. The germline V and J ends were trimmed by 3 bases and 8 bases, with 13 bases remaining between them. Germline CDR1 and CDR2: SGHTA and FQGTGA. This CDR3 is 13 amino acids long. The CDR3 spells CASSFSHSDGYTF. The DNA for the CDR3 is TGTGCCAGCAGCTTTTCCCACAGTGACGGCTACACCTTC. Supplemented by reference TRBV7-3 and TRBJ1-2, the full variable domain reads GAGVSQTPSNKVTEKGKYVELRCDPISGHTALYWYRQSLGQGPEFLIYFQGTGAADDSGLPNDRFFAVRPEGSVSTLKIQRTERGDSAVYLCASSFSHSDGYTFGSGTRLTVV.

This clone was found a few times. The rearrangement uses TRBV7-2 and TRBJ2-5, with 10 bases fitting TRBD1. This CDR3 region has 15 residues. V dropped 4 bases and J dropped 2; count of bases not matched to a gene: 4. The germline V gene has CDR1 SGHTA and CDR2 FQGNSA. The CDR3 loop is CASSSPDRGQETQYF. CDR3 DNA: TGTGCCAGCAGCTCCCCGGACAGGGGGCAAGAGACCCAGTACTTC.

The count of this clone is one. The CDR3 bases are TGTGCCAGCACCCTCGGACAGTATGGCTACACCTTC. Translation gives CASTLGQYGYTF. V and J are TRBV28 and TRBJ1-2, with a weak D call TRBD1 (6 bases). V was pared by 7 bases and J by 5 bases, with 11 bases between. The CDR3 sequence is 12 residues long. The V gene's germline CDR1 is MDHEN and CDR2 SYDVKM.

The genes are TRBV9 and TRBJ2-3; D possibly uses TRBD1 or TRBD2 (6 bases each). Germline CDR1 is SGDLS and CDR2 is YYNGEE. The length of the CDR3 is 15 residues. Trimming left V 4 bases short and J 3 bases short, with 15 bases between. The CDR3 DNA reads as TGTGCCAGCAGCCGAAAGGGGGGTGGGACAGATACGCAGTATTTT. Its protein product is CASSRKGGGTDTQYF.

The J gene is TRBJ2-5, the V gene TRBV4-1; no reliable D call. Germline lookup yields CDR1 MGHRA and CDR2 YSYEKL. V lost 4 bases to trimming and J lost 5 bases, with 26 bases between them. The CDR3 contains 18 residues. The CDR3: CASSPRPGDNSPAETQYF. Here the CDR3 DNA reads TGCGCCAGCAGCCCCCGGCCTGGCGACAACTCGCCGGCGGAGACCCAGTACTTC.

The chain has TRBV9 and TRBJ2-1, with TRBD1 matching 10 bases. The germline V gene encodes CDR1 SGDLS and CDR2 YYNGEE. The CDR3 covers 16 residues. V shed 3 bases and J 6 bases; nucleotides not matched to a gene: 9. CDR3 residues: CASSAAGTGAFNEQFF. The CDR3 DNA reads TGTGCCAGCAGCGCGGCCGGGACAGGGGCCTTCAATGAGCAGTTCTTC.

The chain is built from TRBV7-8 and TRBJ2-5, with D tentatively TRBD2 (5 bases). The CDR3 spans 15 residues. Germline V gives CDR1 SGHVS, CDR2 FQNEAQ. Trimming pared 5 bases from V and 4 bases from J, leaving 17 bases between. CDR3 in DNA: TGTGCCAGCAGCATCCGGTCGGGGAGTGGAGAGACCCAGTACTTC. Translated: CASSIRSGSGETQYF.

This clone was seen only a few times. A far larger clone is a single base away, which makes a read error likely. In the same sample, other DNA sequences code for this CDR3. V gene TRBV9 combines with J gene TRBJ1-1, with a weak D call TRBD1 (6 bases). Per the germline V gene, CDR1 is SGDLS and CDR2 is YYNGEE. Trimming took off 0 bases at V and 4 bases at J, with 13 bases between the two ends. CDR3 length: 15 amino acids. CDR3 coding DNA: TGTGCCAGCAGCGTAGTGGGGGGGGCGGGCACTGAAGCTTTCTTT. This translates into CASSVVGGAGTEAFF.

The rearrangement joins TRBV7-2 to TRBJ1-1; D may be TRBD1 (6 bases). Trimming cost V 7 bases and J 0 bases, with 12 bases left between them. The CDR3 runs 14 residues. Germline loops: CDR1 SGHTA, CDR2 FQGNSA. CDR3 residues: CASKTDSLNTEAFF. In DNA, the CDR3 is TGTGCCAGCAAAACGGACAGTCTGAACACTGAAGCTTTCTTT.

This chain joins TRBV6-1 and TRBJ2-1; D is perhaps TRBD2 (5 bases). Germline V gene sequence: CDR1 MNHNS, CDR2 SASEGT. This CDR3 spans 14 amino acids. V was shortened by 7 bases and J by 2 bases, with 12 bases between the two germline ends. The CDR3 loop is CASKRDSPYNEQFF. For the CDR3, the DNA is TGTGCCAGCAAGAGGGATAGCCCCTACAATGAGCAGTTCTTC.